This entry lists 10 T cell receptor beta chains sequenced from one sample in a study of shared clonotypes between healthy human individuals. Clones were read by immunoSEQ multiplex PCR, and TCRdb kept only the in-frame ones, dropping some. In the table there are around 500,000 clones, more than 75% of which are singletons. Sequencing input: PBMCs. These receptors came from a woman aged 40-49 years in good health. Some clones in this sample may be carry-over from other donors' samples.

The rearrangement uses TRBV27 and TRBJ1-5, with D tentatively TRBD1 (5 bases). V lost 2 bases, J lost 9 bases, and 8 bases lay in between. Germline V gene sequence: CDR1 MNHEY, CDR2 SMNVEV (reference sequence). There are 12 residues in the CDR3. CDR3 in DNA: TGTGCCAGCAGTTTAGGGACGGGGCCCCAGCATTTT. Amino acids: CASSLGTGPQHF.

Notes on this clone: This sequence may be a read error, since a much larger clone differs from it by one base. The genes are TRBV28 and TRBJ2-5, with D unresolved. This CDR3 is built from 11 residues. Trimming took 3 bases from V and 4 from J, leaving 3 bases between them. CDR1 is MDHEN, CDR2 SYDVKM, per germline. This CDR3 is CASSFRETQYF. As DNA, the CDR3 is TGTGCCAGCAGTTTTAGAGAGACCCAGTACTTC.

The rearrangement uses TRBV6-5 and TRBJ2-7, with D perhaps TRBD2 (6 bases). V was cut by 11 bases and J by 2 bases, with 16 bases left in between. Germline V lookup: CDR1 MNHEY, CDR2 SVGAGI. CDR3 length equals 13 residues. The CDR3 sequence: CAVTGRGTYEQYF. The DNA of the CDR3 is TGTGCCGTCACCGGACGGGGGACCTACGAGCAGTACTTC.

The chain uses TRBV30 and TRBJ1-1; TRBD1 matches 11 bases. With V trimmed by 3 bases and J by 5 bases, 5 bases remained unmatched. Per the germline V gene, CDR1 is GTSNPN and CDR2 is SVGIG (reference sequence). The CDR3 extends over 14 amino acids. For the CDR3, the DNA is TGTGCCTGGAGGTGGGGACAGGGGGATACTGAAGCTTTCTTT. It specifies CAWRWGQGDTEAFF. Full variable domain (outside the CDR3, taken from reference TRBV30 and TRBJ1-1): SQTIHQWPATLVQPVGSPLSLECTVEGTSNPNLYWYRQAAGRGLQLLFYSVGIGQISSEVPQNLSASRPQDRQFILSSKKLLLSDSGFYLCAWRWGQGDTEAFFGQGTRLTVV.

The J gene is TRBJ2-7, the V gene TRBV5-4; 7 bases are a match to TRBD2. Germline V CDR1 and CDR2: SGHNT, YYREEE (reference sequence). The V and J ends lost 2 bases and 6 bases, in that order; junction bases with no gene match: 11. The length of the CDR3 is 15 residues. The CDR3 is CASSFEGAGVREQYF. The CDR3 DNA sequence: TGTGCCAGCAGCTTCGAAGGGGCGGGAGTCCGCGAGCAGTACTTC.

This chain links TRBV5-4 with TRBJ2-7; D uncertain. The CDR3 is made up of 13 amino acids. With 4 bases removed from V and 5 bases from J, the gap between germline ends came to 13 bases. Germline values: CDR1 SGHNT, CDR2 YYREEE (reference sequence). The CDR3 loop is CASSRYARDEQYF. In DNA form, the CDR3 reads TGTGCCAGCAGCCGATACGCTCGGGACGAGCAGTACTTC.

V usage is TRBV18 and J usage is TRBJ2-1; 10 positions agree with TRBD2. The CDR3 length is 16 residues. CDR1 is KGHSH, CDR2 LQKENI, per germline. V trimming: 6 bases; J trimming: 2 bases; junction bases outside the gene matches: 7. CDR3 loop: CASSPPLAGTYNEQFF. The DNA of the CDR3 is TGTGCCAGCTCTCCGCCACTAGCGGGGACCTACAATGAGCAGTTCTTC.

There are a few counts of this clone. The V gene is TRBV2, the J gene TRBJ2-5; 7 bases line up with TRBD1. Trimming removed 4 bases from V and 4 bases from J; junction bases left unmatched: 9. The germline gives CDR1 SNHLY, CDR2 FYNNEI. The CDR3 sequence is 15 residues long. The CDR3 loop is CASSAQGGAPETQYF. The DNA of the CDR3 is TGTGCCAGCAGTGCGCAAGGGGGCGCCCCAGAGACCCAGTACTTC.

The rearrangement uses TRBV4-2 and TRBJ2-1; 7 nucleotides agree with TRBD1. This CDR3 spans 16 amino acids. V shed 1 base, J shed 7 bases, and the junction held 10 bases outside the gene matches. Germline V lookup: CDR1 LGHNA, CDR2 YNFKEQ. In DNA form, the CDR3 reads TGTGCCAGCAGCCAAGTCGGACAGGAGCCTTTTAATGAGCAGTTCTTC. Its translation is CASSQVGQEPFNEQFF.

V usage is TRBV6-1 and J usage is TRBJ1-1; D unresolved. Germline V CDR1 and CDR2: MNHNS, SASEGT. Trimming pared 8 bases from V and 8 bases from J, leaving 15 bases between. The CDR3 is made up of 12 amino acids. CDR3 amino acids: CASVAVLKEAFF. The CDR3 DNA follows: TGTGCCAGCGTTGCGGTTCTAAAGGAAGCTTTCTTT.